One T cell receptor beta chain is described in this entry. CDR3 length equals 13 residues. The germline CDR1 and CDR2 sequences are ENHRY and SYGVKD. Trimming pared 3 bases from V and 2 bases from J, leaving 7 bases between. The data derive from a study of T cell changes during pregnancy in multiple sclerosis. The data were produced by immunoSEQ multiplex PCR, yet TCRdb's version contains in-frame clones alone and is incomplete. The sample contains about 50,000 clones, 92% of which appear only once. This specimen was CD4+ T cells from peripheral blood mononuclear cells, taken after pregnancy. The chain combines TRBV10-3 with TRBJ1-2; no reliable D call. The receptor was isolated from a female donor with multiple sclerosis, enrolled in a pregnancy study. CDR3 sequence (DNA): TGTGCCATCAGTGATTTGGGCAACTATGGCTACACCTTC. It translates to CAISDLGNYGYTF.